These 20 T cell receptor beta chains came from one sample sequenced in a study of response to subunit inactivated influenza vaccine. Using its own MiXCR run on the RT-PCR reads, TCRdb lists one record per CDR3 protein. The sample carries under 550,000 distinct CDR3 sequences, approximately 7.8% recorded once. Sequenced material: PBMCs from blood, taken about 24 months after vaccination. Receptor source: a man between 50 and 75 years old who received an inactivated influenza vaccine.

This clonotype occurred a few times. The genes are TRBV5-1 and TRBJ2-7, with 10 bases that match TRBD1. The germline V gene encodes CDR1 SGHRS and CDR2 YFSETQ. This CDR3 is 14 amino acids long. The V and J ends lost 4 bases and 6 bases, in that order; junction bases with no gene match: 7. CDR3 nucleotides: TGCGCCAGCAGCGGGGGGGGACAGGGGATCGAGCAGTACTTC. It specifies CASSGGGQGIEQYF.

This clonotype was counted many times. This sequence joins TRBV27 and TRBJ2-1, with 9 bases identical to TRBD2. The trim removed 5 bases at V and 5 bases at J, leaving 10 bases unmatched. The CDR3 loop spans 16 amino acids. Germline V gives CDR1 MNHEY, CDR2 SMNVEV (reference sequence). The CDR3 DNA sequence: TGTGCCAGCAGTCCTTTAGCGGGGGTGCGGAACAATGAGCAGTTCTTC. It yields the protein CASSPLAGVRNNEQFF.

This clonotype was observed a handful of times. The chain uses TRBV12-3 or TRBV12-4 and TRBJ1-2; D unresolved. The V end lost 3 bases, the J end lost 5 bases, and 13 bases lay between the germline ends. The length of the CDR3 is 14 residues. Here the CDR3 reads CASSFRRSFYGYTF. For the CDR3, the DNA is TGTGCCAGCAGTTTTCGCAGATCATTTTATGGCTACACCTTC.

This clonotype was observed a handful of times. The V call is TRBV5-1, the J call TRBJ2-5; D is ambiguous. Trimming took 0 bases from V and 2 from J, leaving 17 bases between them. CDR3 size: 17 residues. The germline V gene encodes CDR1 SGHRS and CDR2 YFSETQ. CDR3 nucleotides: TGCGCCAGCAGCTTGGGGATACCGACAAGACGACAAGAGACCCAGTACTTC. It encodes CASSLGIPTRRQETQYF.

This chain links TRBV4-1 with TRBJ2-3; 10 nucleotides line up with TRBD2. V lost 4 bases to trimming and J lost 1 base; unmatched junction nucleotides: 8. CDR3 size: 17 residues. Per germline, CDR1 MGHRA and CDR2 YSYEKL. In nucleotides, the CDR3 is TGCGCCAGCAGCCGTTCCGCCGGGACTAGCGGCACAGATACGCAGTATTTT. Translated: CASSRSAGTSGTDTQYF.

Only a few counts were recorded for this clonotype. The chain combines TRBV5-1 with TRBJ1-4, with D perhaps TRBD1 (6 bases). CDR3 size: 14 residues. Trimming stripped 4 bases from V and 8 bases from J, with 15 bases between. Germline V gene data show CDR1 as SGHRS and CDR2 as YFSETQ. CDR3 protein: CASSAGHLGEKLFF. CDR3 nucleotides: TGCGCCAGCAGCGCGGGACATCTGGGGGAAAAACTGTTTTTT.

Ten or more counts support this clonotype. V usage is TRBV7-2 and J usage is TRBJ2-7; 7 bases line up with TRBD2. This CDR3 is built from 16 residues. V lost 1 base to trimming and J lost 0 bases; unmatched junction nucleotides: 6. The germline V gene has CDR1 SGHTA and CDR2 FQGNSA. The CDR3 is CASSLDAGAHSYEQYF. Here the CDR3 DNA reads TGTGCCAGCAGCTTAGATGCGGGAGCGCACTCCTACGAGCAGTACTTC. Supplemented by reference TRBV7-2 and TRBJ2-7, the full variable domain reads GAGVSQSPSNKVTEKGKDVELRCDPISGHTALYWYRQSLGQGLEFLIYFQGNSAPDKSGLPSDRFSAERTGGSVSTLTIQRTQQEDSAVYLCASSLDAGAHSYEQYFGPGTRLTVT.

This clonotype was recorded once. The CDR3 reads CASSLASYTGNTGELFF. Written as DNA, the CDR3 is TGCGCCAGCAGCTTGGCGTCGTATACAGGGAACACCGGGGAGCTGTTTTTT. This chain links TRBV5-1 with TRBJ2-2; D is possibly TRBD1 (5 bases). CDR3 length: 17 residues. V gave up 0 bases and J gave up 1 base, with 13 bases separating them. Germline lookup yields CDR1 SGHRS and CDR2 YFSETQ.

This clonotype turned up a few times. Here the CDR3 reads CASSLRGGFAGELFF. In nucleotides, the CDR3 is TGTGCCAGCAGTTTAAGAGGGGGATTCGCCGGGGAGCTGTTTTTT. The chain recombines TRBV12-3 or TRBV12-4 with TRBJ2-2; weak D call: TRBD1 (6 bases). This CDR3 comprises 15 residues. With 2 bases removed from V and 6 bases from J, the gap between germline ends came to 13 bases.

This clonotype was counted many times. The genes are TRBV12-3 or TRBV12-4 and TRBJ2-5; D is uncertain. The V gene lost 2 bases and the J gene lost 2 bases, with 9 bases spanning the gap. The CDR3 covers 14 residues. In DNA form, the CDR3 reads TGTGCCAGCAGTTTAACAGCTCGACAAGAGACCCAGTACTTC. It specifies CASSLTARQETQYF.

The table lists this clonotype with many counts. V is TRBV20-1 and J is TRBJ1-5, with 7 positions matching TRBD1. V lost 5 bases, J lost 4 bases, and 11 bases stayed unmatched. CDR1 DFQATT and CDR2 SNEGSKA come from the germline V gene (reference sequence). The CDR3 runs 15 residues. CDR3 DNA sequence: TGCAGTGCTCTCAAGGTCCAGGGGGGGAATCAGCCCCAGCATTTT. It yields the protein CSALKVQGGNQPQHF.

This clonotype was seen a few times. J is TRBJ2-5 and V is TRBV15, with TRBD1 matching 7 bases. After removal of 2 bases from V and 2 bases from J, the junction contained 5 bases not matched to a gene. From germline, CDR1 is LNHNV and CDR2 YYDKDF (reference sequence). This CDR3 contains 15 residues. The chain's CDR3 is CATSRTGTAQETQYF. The CDR3 bases are TGTGCCACCAGCAGAACCGGGACAGCACAAGAGACCCAGTACTTC.

This clonotype was detected only a few times. The chain links TRBV6-6 to TRBJ2-3, with D maybe TRBD2 (6 bases). The V gene's germline CDR1 is MNHNY and CDR2 SVGAGI (reference sequence). This CDR3 is 11 amino acids long. V was shortened by 9 bases and J by 3 bases, with 7 bases between the two germline ends. CDR3 in amino acids: CASLATDTQYF. The CDR3 DNA reads TGTGCCAGTCTAGCGACAGATACGCAGTATTTT.

The chain recombines TRBV29-1 with TRBJ2-1, with TRBD2 as a possible D gene (6 bases). Looked up from germline, CDR1 is SQVTM and CDR2 is ANQGSEA. The CDR3 consists of 14 residues. The CDR3 region has the DNA TGCGGGGCCCTCGGGAGTAGCTCCTACAATGAGCAGTTCTTC. Translating it yields CGALGSSSYNEQFF.

The chain couples TRBV2 to TRBJ2-1; D call uncertain. The CDR3 is 11 amino acids. Germline V gives CDR1 SNHLY, CDR2 FYNNEI. With 3 bases removed from V and 8 bases from J, the gap between germline ends came to 5 bases. The CDR3 protein is CASSDRDEQFF. As DNA, the CDR3 is TGTGCCAGCAGTGACCGAGATGAGCAGTTCTTC.

This clonotype was observed many times. This chain joins TRBV29-1 and TRBJ1-2; 10 bases align to TRBD1. The CDR3 is 14 amino acids. After removal of 5 bases from V and 2 bases from J, the junction contained 5 bases not matched to a gene. Germline CDR1 is SQVTM and CDR2 is ANQGSEA. Here the CDR3 reads CSVIQGQGNYGYTF. The CDR3, as DNA: TGCAGCGTTATACAGGGACAGGGGAACTATGGCTACACCTTC.

This clonotype occurred many times. V and J are TRBV29-1 and TRBJ2-3, with D hard to call. The V and J ends lost 5 bases and 2 bases respectively, with 8 bases between them. The CDR3 length is 12 residues. Germline V gene data show CDR1 as SQVTM and CDR2 as ANQGSEA. CDR3 sequence: CSVSEHTDTQYF. The CDR3 region has the DNA TGCAGCGTTTCAGAGCACACAGATACGCAGTATTTT.

This clonotype showed up just a few times. This chain uses TRBV7-9 with TRBJ1-1; TRBD1 aligns across 8 bases. CDR1 SEHNR and CDR2 FQNEAQ come from the germline V gene (reference sequence). J gave up 5 bases and V 6 bases, and 8 bases lay outside the gene matches. This CDR3 region has 14 residues. This CDR3 is CASSAQGARTEAFF. The CDR3 DNA follows: TGTGCCAGCAGTGCGCAGGGGGCGCGGACTGAAGCTTTCTTT. The whole variable domain, filled in from reference TRBV7-9 and TRBJ1-1, reads DTGVSQNPRHKITKRGQNVTFRCDPISEHNRLYWYRQTLGQGPEFLTYFQNEAQLEKSRLLSDRFSAERPKGSFSTLEIQRTEQGDSAMYLCASSAQGARTEAFFGQGTRLTVV.

This clonotype has only a few counts. The chain has TRBV7-2 and TRBJ2-5; D remains ambiguous. This CDR3 contains 14 residues. Germline CDR1 and CDR2: SGHTA and FQGNSA. The V and J ends lost 7 bases and 4 bases respectively, with 16 bases between them. The CDR3 sequence: CASIPGLTGETQYF. The CDR3 coding sequence is TGTGCCAGCATCCCTGGGCTCACCGGAGAGACCCAGTACTTC.

V usage is TRBV6-2 or TRBV6-3 and J usage is TRBJ1-5; D may be TRBD1 (6 bases). The germline gives CDR1 MNHEY, CDR2 SVGEGT. This CDR3 has 14 amino acids. Trimming took off 6 bases at V and 7 bases at J, with 16 bases between the two ends. The CDR3 here is CASSYVQGYQPQHF. In nucleotides, the CDR3 is TGTGCCAGCAGCTATGTACAGGGATACCAGCCCCAGCATTTT.